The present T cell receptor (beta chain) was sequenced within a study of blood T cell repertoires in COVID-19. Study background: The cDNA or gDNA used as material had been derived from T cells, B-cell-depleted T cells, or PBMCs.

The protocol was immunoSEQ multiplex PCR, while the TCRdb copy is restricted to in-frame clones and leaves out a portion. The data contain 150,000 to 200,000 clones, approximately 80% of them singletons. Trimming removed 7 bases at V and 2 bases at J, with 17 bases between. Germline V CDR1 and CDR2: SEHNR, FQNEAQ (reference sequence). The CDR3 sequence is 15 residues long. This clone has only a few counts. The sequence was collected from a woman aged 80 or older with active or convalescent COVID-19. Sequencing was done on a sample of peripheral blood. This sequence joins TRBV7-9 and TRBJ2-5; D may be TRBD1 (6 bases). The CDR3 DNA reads TGTGCCAGCACACAACATGGACAGCCTCAAGAGACCCAGTACTTC. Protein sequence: CASTQHGQPQETQYF.